This T cell receptor beta chain was profiled in a study of control samples from healthy donors and cancer patients. The CDR3 runs 14 residues. Deletions cut 7 bases from V and 8 bases from J, with 15 bases between. CDR1 SNHLY and CDR2 FYNNEI come from the germline V gene. Only in-frame clones appear in the TCRdb table, and some are missing; sequencing was by immunoSEQ multiplex PCR. The table has more than 45,000 clones, approximately 93% seen once; the top ten hold less than 25%. This clone was recorded once. This clonotype was obtained from a woman aged 45-65 years with head and neck cancer. The sample comprised PBMCs. The V and J genes are TRBV2 and TRBJ1-6; D is uncertain. The CDR3 coding sequence is TGTGCCAGCATTCCGACCTGGGCGGATTCACCCCTCCACTTT. Translated, it gives CASIPTWADSPLHF.